This T cell receptor beta chain appears in the sequencing data of a study of OX40 agonist ivuxolimab in advanced cancers. Overall study: Three individuals attained partial responses, comprising one hepatocellular carcinoma case and two cutaneous melanoma cases.

As regards this clone: Its target is unknown.

Only in-frame clones appear in the TCRdb table, and some are missing; sequencing was by immunoSEQ multiplex PCR. The sample carries tens of thousands of clones, roughly 94% recorded once. The length of the CDR3 is 14 residues. V was shortened by 4 bases and J by 1 base, with 11 bases between the two germline ends. The germline CDR1 and CDR2 sequences are SGHRS and YFSETQ. General observations from the study: Fewer expanded clones were found on average in CD4+ than in CD8+ T cells. Some of the nonresponding patients also showed low levels of normalized T-cell clonal expansion. Antigen specificity remained undetermined for the expanded peripheral T cells.

This sequence originates from an adult with an advanced solid tumor such as melanoma, head and neck, liver or kidney cancer. The chain is built from TRBV5-1 and TRBJ1-1; weak D call: TRBD1 (6 bases). Sequenced here: CD4+ or CD8+ T cells sorted from blood, sampled in a trial of the OX40 agonist ivuxolimab. The CDR3 protein is CASSRATGNTEAFF. DNA for the CDR3: TGCGCCAGCAGCCGGGCGACAGGGAACACTGAAGCTTTCTTT.